A selection of T cell receptor beta chains follows, all from one sample in a study of blood T cell repertoires in COVID-19. Method: immunoSEQ multiplex PCR; TCRdb's copy keeps in-frame clones and lacks some. This table has 160,000 or so clones, about four fifths appearing once. The sample consisted of peripheral blood. The receptor set was obtained from a woman aged 60-70 years with COVID-19, enrolled during active disease. CDR3s include the opening cysteine and the closing phenylalanine or tryptophan. Fields, in order: V gene, J gene, D gene, clone size, CDR3 DNA, CDR3 protein. D genes are given only for firm matches. The size field is filled for only some rows; it gives once, few, many or a size class.

>TRBV24-1|TRBJ2-1|.|.
TGTGCCACCAGTCGGTGGGGGGGCCTCAATGAGCAGTTCTTC
CATSRWGGLNEQFF
>TRBV9|TRBJ2-2|TRBD1|.
TGTGCCAGCAGCGTAGGGACAGGGTATGCCGGGGAGCTGTTTTTT
CASSVGTGYAGELFF
>TRBV6-6|TRBJ2-2|TRBD1|.
TGTGCCAGCACCGCGACAGGGGCCCTAAACACCGGGGAGCTGTTTTTT
CASTATGALNTGELFF
>TRBV5-1|TRBJ2-2|.|.
TGCGCCAGCAGCTTGAGGCAGGGGGAGGCCGGGGAGCTGTTTTTT
CASSLRQGEAGELFF
>TRBV4-2|TRBJ2-3|.|few
TGTGCCAGCAGCCAAGAGGGCGGGGGCACAGATACGCAGTATTTT
CASSQEGGGTDTQYF
>TRBV28|TRBJ2-5|TRBD1|.
TGTGCCAGCAGTCCCTCTCGACAGGGGGCAAAGACCCAGTACTTC
CASSPSRQGAKTQYF
>TRBV6-2/TRBV6-3|TRBJ2-7|.|.
TGTGCCAGCAGCCCTGGGAGTATACCGCCCTACGAGCAGTACTTC
CASSPGSIPPYEQYF
>TRBV27|TRBJ1-6|.|.
TGTGCCAGCAGTTTATCGCACGGGAATTCACCCCTCCACTTT
CASSLSHGNSPLHF
>TRBV3-1/TRBV3-2|TRBJ1-4|.|.
TGTGCCAGCAGCCTCGGTTATGCTAATGAAAAACTGTTTTTT
CASSLGYANEKLFF
>TRBV19|TRBJ2-4|TRBD2|.
TGTGCCAGTAGTATAGTCGGACTAGCGGAACTAGCCAAAAACATTCAGTACTTC
CASSIVGLAELAKNIQYF
>TRBV5-1|TRBJ2-7|.|.
TGCGCCAGCAGCTTGGGGCTCGATTCAACCGCCGAGCAGTACTTC
CASSLGLDSTAEQYF
>TRBV5-1|TRBJ1-6|.|.
TGCGCCAGCAGCACCAACAGAGATTCACCCCTCCACTTT
CASSTNRDSPLHF
>TRBV19|TRBJ1-5|TRBD1|.
TGTGCCAGTAGTACAGGGACAGGGGAGGCTCAGCCCCAGCATTTT
CASSTGTGEAQPQHF
>TRBV19|TRBJ2-1|TRBD2|few
TGTGCCAGTTCGTCTAGCGGGACCCTTCAAAACAATGAGCAGTTCTTC
CASSSSGTLQNNEQFF
>TRBV7-2|TRBJ1-2|TRBD1|few
TGTGCCAGCAGCTCGGACAGGGGTAACTATGGCTACACCTTC
CASSSDRGNYGYTF
>TRBV14|TRBJ1-2|TRBD1|few
TGTGCCAGCAGCACCGACAGGGAAGCTATCCGCTACACCTTC
CASSTDREAIRYTF
>TRBV30|TRBJ2-1|TRBD2|.
TGTGCCTGGCAGGGACTAGCGGAATACAATGAGCAGTTCTTC
CAWQGLAEYNEQFF
>TRBV28|TRBJ2-5|.|.
TGTGCCAGCAGTACAGGGTTAAGCGAGACCCAGTACTTC
CASSTGLSETQYF
>TRBV4-2|TRBJ2-1|TRBD2|.
TGTGCCAGCAGCCAAGATATGGTAGCGGGGCAGTTCTTC
CASSQDMVAGQFF
>TRBV7-2|TRBJ2-1|.|many
TGTGCCAGCAGCTTCGAGGGAGGTTCACACAATGAGCAGTTCTTC
CASSFEGGSHNEQFF
>TRBV7-9|TRBJ2-5|.|.
TGTGCCAGCAGCTTTAGGCAGACTCAAGAGACCCAGTACTTC
CASSFRQTQETQYF
>TRBV9|TRBJ2-1|.|.
TGTGCCAGCAGTGGGAGCTCCTACAATGAGCAGTTCTTC
CASSGSSYNEQFF